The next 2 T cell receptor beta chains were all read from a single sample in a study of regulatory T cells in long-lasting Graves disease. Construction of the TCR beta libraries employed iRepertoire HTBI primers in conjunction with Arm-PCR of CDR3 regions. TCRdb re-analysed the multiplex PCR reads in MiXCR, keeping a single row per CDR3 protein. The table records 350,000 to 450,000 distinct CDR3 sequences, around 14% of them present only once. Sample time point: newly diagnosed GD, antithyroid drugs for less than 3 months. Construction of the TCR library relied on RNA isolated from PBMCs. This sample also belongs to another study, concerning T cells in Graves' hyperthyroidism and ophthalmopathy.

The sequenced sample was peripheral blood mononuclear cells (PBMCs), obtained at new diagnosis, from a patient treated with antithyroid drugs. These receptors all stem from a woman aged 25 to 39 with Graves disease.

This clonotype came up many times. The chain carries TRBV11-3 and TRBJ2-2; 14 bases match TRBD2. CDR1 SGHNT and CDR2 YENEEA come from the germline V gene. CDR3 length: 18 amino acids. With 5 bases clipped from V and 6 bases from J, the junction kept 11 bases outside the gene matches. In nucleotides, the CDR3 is TGTGCCAGCAGCACCACCGGACTAGCGGGAGGAGCCCCCGGGGAGCTGTTTTTT. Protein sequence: CASSTTGLAGGAPGELFF.

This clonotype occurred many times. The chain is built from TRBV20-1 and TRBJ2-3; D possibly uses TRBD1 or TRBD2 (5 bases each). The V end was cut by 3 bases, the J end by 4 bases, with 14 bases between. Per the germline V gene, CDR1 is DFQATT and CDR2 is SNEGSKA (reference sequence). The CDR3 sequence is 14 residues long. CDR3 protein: CSASHLGDPDTQYF. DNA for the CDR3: TGCAGTGCTAGCCATTTGGGGGACCCAGATACGCAGTATTTT.